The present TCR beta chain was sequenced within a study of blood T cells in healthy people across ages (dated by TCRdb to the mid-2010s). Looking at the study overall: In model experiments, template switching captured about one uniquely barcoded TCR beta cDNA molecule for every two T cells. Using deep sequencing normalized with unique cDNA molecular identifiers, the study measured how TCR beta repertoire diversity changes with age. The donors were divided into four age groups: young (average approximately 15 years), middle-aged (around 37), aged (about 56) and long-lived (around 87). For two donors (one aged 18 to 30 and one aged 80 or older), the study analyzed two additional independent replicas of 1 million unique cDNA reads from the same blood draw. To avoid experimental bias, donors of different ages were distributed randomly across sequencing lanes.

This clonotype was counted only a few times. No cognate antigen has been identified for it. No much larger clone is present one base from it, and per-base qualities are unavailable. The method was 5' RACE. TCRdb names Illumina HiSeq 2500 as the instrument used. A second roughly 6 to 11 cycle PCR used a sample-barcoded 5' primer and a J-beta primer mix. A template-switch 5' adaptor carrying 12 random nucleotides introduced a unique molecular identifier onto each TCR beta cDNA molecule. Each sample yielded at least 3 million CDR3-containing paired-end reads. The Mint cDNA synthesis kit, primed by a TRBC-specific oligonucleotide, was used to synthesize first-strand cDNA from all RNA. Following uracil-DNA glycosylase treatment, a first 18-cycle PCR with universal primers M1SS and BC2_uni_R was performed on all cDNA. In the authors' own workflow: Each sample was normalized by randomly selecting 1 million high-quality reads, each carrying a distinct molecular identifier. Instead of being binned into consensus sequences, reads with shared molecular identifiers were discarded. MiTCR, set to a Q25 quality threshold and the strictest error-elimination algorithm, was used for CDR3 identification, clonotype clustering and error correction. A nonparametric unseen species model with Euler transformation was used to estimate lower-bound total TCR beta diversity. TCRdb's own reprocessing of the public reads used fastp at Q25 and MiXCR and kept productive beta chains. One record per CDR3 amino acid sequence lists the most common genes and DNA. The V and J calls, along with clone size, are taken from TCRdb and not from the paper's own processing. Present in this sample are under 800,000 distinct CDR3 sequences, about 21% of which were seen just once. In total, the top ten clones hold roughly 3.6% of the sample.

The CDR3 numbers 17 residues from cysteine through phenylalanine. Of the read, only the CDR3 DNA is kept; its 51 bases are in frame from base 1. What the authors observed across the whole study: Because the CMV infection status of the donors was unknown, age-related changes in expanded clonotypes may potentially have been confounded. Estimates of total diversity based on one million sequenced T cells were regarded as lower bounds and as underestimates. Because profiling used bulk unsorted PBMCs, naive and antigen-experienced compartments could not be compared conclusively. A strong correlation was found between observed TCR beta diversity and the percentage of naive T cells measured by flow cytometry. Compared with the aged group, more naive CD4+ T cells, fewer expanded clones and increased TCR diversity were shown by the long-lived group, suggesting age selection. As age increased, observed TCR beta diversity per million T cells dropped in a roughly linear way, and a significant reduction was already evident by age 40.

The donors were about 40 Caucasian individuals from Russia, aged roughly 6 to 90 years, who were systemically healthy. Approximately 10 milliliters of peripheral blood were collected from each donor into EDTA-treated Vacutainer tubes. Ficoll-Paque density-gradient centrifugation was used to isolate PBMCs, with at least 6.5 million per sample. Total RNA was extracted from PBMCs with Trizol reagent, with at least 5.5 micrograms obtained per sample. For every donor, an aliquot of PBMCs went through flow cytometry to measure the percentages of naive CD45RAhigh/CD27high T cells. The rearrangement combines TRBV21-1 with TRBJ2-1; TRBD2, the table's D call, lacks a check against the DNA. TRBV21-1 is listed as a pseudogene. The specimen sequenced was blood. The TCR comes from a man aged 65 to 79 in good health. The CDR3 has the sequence CANSPFPLAACYNEQFF. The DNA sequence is TGTGCCAACAGCCCCTTTCCCCTAGCGGCCTGCTACAATGAGCAGTTCTTC.